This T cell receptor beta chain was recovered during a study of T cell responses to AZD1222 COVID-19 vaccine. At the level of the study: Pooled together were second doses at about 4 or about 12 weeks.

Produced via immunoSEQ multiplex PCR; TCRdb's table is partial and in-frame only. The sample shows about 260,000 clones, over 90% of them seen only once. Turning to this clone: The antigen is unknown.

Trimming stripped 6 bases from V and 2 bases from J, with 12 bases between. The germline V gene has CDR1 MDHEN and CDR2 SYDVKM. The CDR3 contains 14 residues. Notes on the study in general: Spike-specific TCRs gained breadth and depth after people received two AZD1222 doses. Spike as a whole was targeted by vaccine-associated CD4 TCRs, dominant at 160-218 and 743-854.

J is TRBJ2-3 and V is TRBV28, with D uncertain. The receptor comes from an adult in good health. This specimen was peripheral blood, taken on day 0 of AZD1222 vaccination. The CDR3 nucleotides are TGTGCCAGCAGCTTGGCTAGAGCCACAGATACGCAGTATTTT. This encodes CASSLARATDTQYF.